This entry features one T cell receptor beta chain sequence. Antigen unknown. This CDR3 spans 14 amino acids. Germline CDR1 reads MRHNA; CDR2 reads SNTAGT. The V gene lost 3 bases and the J gene lost 2 bases, with 9 bases spanning the gap. CD45RO-negative, CCR7-positively selected cells formed the naive CD8 fraction, excluding terminally differentiated effector memory CD45RA+ cells. This sample is part of a study of shared clonotypes between healthy human individuals. General observations from the study: Sequencing depth was a factor that was expected to affect clonotype sharing among donors. Across subsets, estimated richness was generally greater for naive than for memory populations. A reduction in generation probabilities was seen for non-shared clonotypes relative to those shared by all four donors. Limitation of the genetic and exposure-history diversity represented came from the few donors.

The data were produced by immunoSEQ multiplex PCR, yet TCRdb's version contains in-frame clones alone and is incomplete. This sample has under 600,000 clones, with roughly 98% found just once. V gene TRBV6-4 combines with J gene TRBJ2-3; tentative D call: TRBD2 (5 bases). The TCR comes from a young man in good health. Sequencing input: naive CD8+ T cells sorted from blood. CDR3 protein: CASSEDWITDTQYF. The CDR3 bases are TGTGCCAGCAGTGAGGACTGGATCACAGATACGCAGTATTTT.